Reported below is one TCR beta chain. Its cognate antigen has yet to be identified. No clone much larger than this one lies a single base away; base qualities are absent. Within the sample, other DNA sequences also encode this same CDR3. The CDR3 regions of human TCRbeta chains were analyzed by immunosequencing. The published analysis was carried out like this. Repertoire TCRs were matched against a reference library of SARS-CoV-2-specific TCRs generated with the MIRA antigen-specificity platform. Breadth was defined as the fraction of unique TCRs that were SARS-CoV-2-associated. Depth was defined as the fraction of total T cells that were SARS-CoV-2-associated. Using the MIRA data, each spike-specific TCR was mapped to the spike region that the TCR reacts to and placed in a CD4 or CD8 class. Log10-transformed breadth and depth values were compared by one-way ANOVA with Sidak's multiple comparisons tests. Drawn from immuneACCESS, this table holds only the in-frame rearrangements with V and J called that TCRdb kept. Clones are partly lost; checked studies trace under half to an unresolved V gene and leave the rest unexplained. V and J calls plus clone size are reproduced from that table; the DNA served to infer D and trimming. Counted in this sample were roughly 140,000 clones; about 88% of them appeared once. The ten largest clonotypes hold more than 6.5% of the sample.

Taken from the germline V gene (reference sequence), the CDR1 and CDR2 loops are MNHEY and SMNVEV. At the junction V is shortened by 3 bases and J by 0 bases, with 6 bases in between. The CDR3 measures 14 amino acids from cysteine to phenylalanine. Only CDR3 DNA remains: 42 bases, in frame from the first base. Read against the paper, the sample's time point label means: sample from adult after SARS-CoV-2 infection, after symptom onset. A couple of convalescent COVID-19 patients, sampled after symptom onset from adults with prior SARS-CoV-2 infection, were also TCR-sequenced for comparison. This sample stems from a study of T cell responses to AZD1222 COVID-19 vaccine (dated by TCRdb to the early 2020s). With regard to the full study: TCR sequencing covered 230 to 250 trial participants: 200 to 210 given two doses of AZD1222 and some 25 given two doses of MenACWY control vaccine. Enrollment into the trials was organized by age into subgroups of 18-55, 56-69 and 70-plus years, and those subgroups contained approximately 160, 26 and 62 TCR-sequenced participants, respectively.

Beyond this particular receptor, the publication reports: After two AZD1222 doses, spike-specific TCR breadth and depth were significantly higher than at day 0 and than in MenACWY recipients. Conclusions about previously exposed vaccinees were limited because only a handful of AZD1222 recipients were SARS-CoV-2 seropositive at baseline. Because no samples from the day 14 peak response were available, repertoires could be characterized only after the peak T cell response. Reportedly, almost half of the unique spike-specific TCRs recognized epitopes lying outside the regions that are mutated in the B.1.351 and B.1.1.7 variants. The 56-69-year group was small, and its depth increase did not reach significance, likely because of low power. Participants were mostly white British and included more females than males, and it was suggested by the authors that clonal diversity may have been underestimated. Vaccine-associated CD4 TCRs spanned the whole spike protein, with dominant responses in regions 160-218 and 743-854.

The source of this sequence is an adult who had recovered from COVID-19. The material sequenced was peripheral blood, taken after recovery from COVID-19. The receptor chain draws on TRBV27 and TRBJ2-4; the D element could tentatively be TRBD1 or TRBD2, as 5 bases agree for each. The CDR3 has the sequence CASSFGGAKNIQYF. The bases are TGTGCCAGCAGTTTTGGGGGAGCCAAAAACATTCAGTACTTC.